Listed below are T cell receptor beta chains from one sample, sequenced in a study of CD8 T cell repertoires and HIV-1 epitope variants. Their antigens are not known. Sequencing was performed with immunoSEQ multiplex PCR; in TCRdb, only in-frame clones are kept and a portion is missing. The sample lists approximately 5,000 clones; around 59% were seen once. Material for sequencing was cultured CD8+ T cells derived from PBMCs. The receptors shown here come from a male donor with HIV. Each CDR3 is given with its conserved first and last residue. The D gene is left open where the match is weak. A clone size is listed for some rows: how often the clone was seen (once, few, many), or a class if it is expanded.

>NA|NA|TRBV5-6|TRBJ2-3
TGTGCCAGCAGCTTCGGCGATACGCAGTATTTT
CASSFGDTQYF
>NA|NA|TRBV6-5|TRBJ2-7
TGTGCCAGCAGTTACGGCGACGCCTACGAGCAGTACTTC
CASSYGDAYEQYF
>NA|few|TRBV5-6|TRBJ1-4
TGTGCCAGCAGCTTGGGAGGGGCAAAACTGTTTTTT
CASSLGGAKLFF
>NA|NA|TRBV6-6|TRBJ2-5
TGTGCCAGCAGCTCCGCCGGGATAGATCAAGAGACCCAGTACTTC
CASSSAGIDQETQYF
>NA|NA|TRBV5-1|TRBJ2-1
TGCGCCAGCAGCCGGCTGGAGGGAACCTACAATGAGCAGTTCTTC
CASSRLEGTYNEQFF
>NA|NA|TRBV5-6|TRBJ2-5
TGTGCCAGCAGCTTAGCAGGGGGGGCAGAGACCCAGTACTTC
CASSLAGGAETQYF
>TRBD1|once|TRBV7-9|TRBJ2-1
TGTGCCAGCAGCCCGACAGGGGCCTCCTACAATGAGCAGTTCTTC
CASSPTGASYNEQFF
>NA|NA|TRBV5-4|TRBJ2-3
TGTGCCAGCAGCTTCGGAGGGGGCGCAGATACGCAGTATTTT
CASSFGGGADTQYF
>NA|NA|TRBV15|TRBJ2-5
TGTGCCACCAGCAGAGACGTAGGGGGAGAGACCCAGTACTTC
CATSRDVGGETQYF
>TRBD1|few|TRBV28|TRBJ1-5
TGTGCCAGCAGTTTATTATGGGGGGGACAGGGGGATAGACAGCATTTT
CASSLLWGGQGDRQHF
>NA|NA|TRBV7-6|TRBJ1-3
TGTGCCACCAGTGGGCCCGAAACGACTGGAAACACCATATATTTT
CATSGPETTGNTIYF
>NA|few|TRBV4-3|TRBJ2-6
TGCGCCAGCAGCCAAGATAGGGTAACTGGGGCCAACGTCCTGACTTTC
CASSQDRVTGANVLTF
>NA|NA|TRBV7-9|TRBJ2-1
TGTGCCAGCAGCTTATCTCTTCAGGGGGGGAATGAGCAGTTCTTC
CASSLSLQGGNEQFF
>NA|NA|TRBV18|TRBJ1-5
TGTGCCAGCTCACCGGACGGGCCCTACCAGCCCCAGCATTTT
CASSPDGPYQPQHF
>NA|NA|TRBV28|TRBJ2-7
TGTGCCAGCAGTTTAGTTGCGTCAAGCTACGAGCAGTACTTC
CASSLVASSYEQYF
>TRBD2|NA|TRBV19|TRBJ2-1
TGTGCCAGTAGTATACGGACTAGCGGGACCTACAATGAGCAGTTCTTC
CASSIRTSGTYNEQFF
>TRBD1|few|TRBV27|TRBJ2-7
TGTGCCAGCAGTCTCCTCGCGGACAGGGTATACGAGCAGTACTTC
CASSLLADRVYEQYF
>NA|NA|TRBV5-1|TRBJ2-2
TGCGCCAGCAGCTTGGCCGTGGTGGGAGACACCGGGGAGCTGTTTTTT
CASSLAVVGDTGELFF
>TRBD2|NA|TRBV7-2|TRBJ2-5
TGTGCCAGCAGCTTATCGGGCAGCGGGGGGGAGACCCAGTACTTC
CASSLSGSGGETQYF
>NA|NA|TRBV28|TRBJ2-5
TGTGCCAGCAGTACACAACTGGGGGGCCCGGAGACCCAGTACTTC
CASSTQLGGPETQYF
>NA|NA|TRBV6-6|TRBJ2-7
TGTGCCAGCAGCCCCGGGGCGATTACCTACGAGCAGTACTTC
CASSPGAITYEQYF
>NA|NA|TRBV28|TRBJ2-5
TGTGCCAGCTCCCTTCCGGAGGGGGGGGCTGGAGAGACCCAGTACTTC
CASSLPEGGAGETQYF
>TRBD1|NA|TRBV7-2|TRBJ1-2
TGTGCCAGCAGCTTAGCGTCTGAACAGGGGGCGCGTGGCTACACCTTC
CASSLASEQGARGYTF
>NA|once|TRBV7-6|TRBJ2-3
TGTGCCAGCAGCTTAGCGCAGGACAGTAGAACAGATACGCAGTATTTT
CASSLAQDSRTDTQYF
>TRBD2|NA|TRBV7-3|TRBJ2-1
TGTGCCAGCAGCTTAACGCCGGCGGCGGGGGGAGGCCGAAATGAGCAGTTCTTC
CASSLTPAAGGGRNEQFF
>NA|NA|TRBV7-8|TRBJ2-1
TGTGCCAGCAGCTTAGACGGTGCCAGTGAGCAGTTCTTC
CASSLDGASEQFF
>NA|few|TRBV19|TRBJ1-5
TGTGCCAGTAGTACGGCAAGGAGCAATCAGCCCCAGCATTTT
CASSTARSNQPQHF